This T cell receptor beta chain stems from a study of identical twins. Per the germline V gene, CDR1 is DFQATT and CDR2 is SNEGSKA (reference sequence). The CDR3 covers 13 residues. V was clipped by 1 base and J by 8 bases, with 9 bases between them. TCRdb re-derived calls from the 5' RACE reads in MiXCR, one entry per CDR3 protein. The top ten hold around 3% of the sample, which has 450,000 or so distinct CDR3 sequences, approximately 24% seen once. This sample also appeared in a second study, on T cells expressing NK-cell markers.

The clonotype originates from a woman between 18 and 30 years old in good health. The chain uses TRBV20-1 and TRBJ1-6; no clear D. Sequencing was carried out using CD4+ T cells sorted from blood. CDR3 loop: CSARAETDSPLHF. In DNA, the CDR3 is TGCAGTGCTAGAGCAGAAACCGATTCACCCCTCCACTTT.